Given below is one T cell receptor beta chain in context. Its cognate antigen has yet to be identified. No much larger clonotype is one base removed from it; base qualities were not supplied. Reading the germline V gene gives CDR1 SGHVS and CDR2 FQNEAQ. The V end gives up 7 bases and the J end 8 bases, leaving 24 bases in the junction not matched to a gene. CDR3 length: 19 amino acids, cysteine to phenylalanine. Solely the CDR3 DNA is kept, with 57 bases framed from the first base. These data come from a study of identical twins (dated by TCRdb to about 2016). Turning to the overall study: To test whether fetal clonotypes persist, the study used deep sequencing on TCR alpha and beta repertoires from monozygotic twins, unrelated adults of various ages, and cord blood. To rule out contamination, replicate twin experiments were performed at different times with different library preparation protocols. Paper-wide results and their limitations: Because the same donors could not be followed over many years, the conclusions relied on cross-sectional statistical analysis. Abundant cord blood beta clonotypes had fewer insertions, young adult naive repertoires showed a similar but weaker trend, and memory repertoires showed no such trend. Excess twin sharing in beta out-of-frame sequences was weaker because fewer shared sequences lowered the signal-to-noise ratio. Compared with coincidental sharing between unrelated individuals, an excess of low generation-probability sequences was observed among out-of-frame TCR alpha sequences shared between twins. Invariant T cells such as MAIT and iNKT could partly confound zero-insertion analyses, although diverse VJ usage argued against such confounding for most clonotypes. In monozygotic twins, recombination models systematically underestimated out-of-frame TCR alpha sharing, but the models matched the sharing seen between unrelated individuals.

The library came from 5' RACE. The sample was run on an Illumina HiSeq 2000. Template switching added a universal primer binding site, and the final cDNA carried a unique molecular identifier that allowed TCR cDNA molecules to be counted accurately. Specific primers in the conserved constant-segment region were used to synthesize first-strand cDNA for TCR alpha and beta chains. Each cDNA library was double barcoded, with a SMART-Mk sample barcode plus Illumina barcodes, to control for contamination. Two successive PCR steps introduced TruSeq adapter sequences along with Illumina sample barcodes. The TCR alpha and beta cDNA libraries were sequenced on the Illumina HiSeq platform using custom primers. For the original study's pipeline: Raw reads were processed with MiGEC to extract unique molecular identifiers, and MiXCR was used to determine CDR3 positions. For each individual, recombination models were inferred using an EM algorithm with the repgenHMM and IGoR tools. Shared clonotypes were analyzed with the tcR package in R, and sharing was normalized by the product of cloneset sizes. To study raw recombination without the effects of thymic and clonal selection, out-of-frame nonproductive sequences were analyzed. The raw public reads went through TCRdb reprocessing: fastp at Q25, MiXCR clone calling, in-frame beta chains kept. Rows with one shared CDR3 protein collapse into an entry with the most common genes and DNA. TCRdb, rather than the study authors, made the V and J calls. In all, the sample holds hundreds of thousands of distinct CDR3 sequences, and 8.5% to 9.5% of those were seen once. 0.98% of the sample is in the top ten clones.

Every donor in the study was a healthy Caucasian. The twin cohort comprised three pairs of female monozygotic twins, all aged roughly 18 to 30 years. Peripheral blood mononuclear cells were the source from which RNA for the TCR libraries was isolated. These data are also associated with another study on yellow fever vaccine responses in identical twins. As described in the second report: According to the authors, in identical twins the way T cells responded to vaccination appeared partly convergent and partly personalized. In identical twins, the study followed T cell clones that responded to the vaccine with precision.

Sequencing was performed on PBMCs. The origin of this receptor is a woman aged 18-29 years in good health. Recombination joined TRBV7-8 with TRBJ2-3, and TRBD2 aligns with 10 junction nucleotides. The CDR3 protein is CASTPFRTSGERGPGTQYF. The DNA is TGTGCCAGCACCCCCTTTCGAACTAGCGGGGAGAGGGGTCCCGGTACGCAGTATTTT.